This TCR beta chain was sequenced during a study of blood T cell repertoires in COVID-19. Whole-study context: Specimens from acute and convalescent COVID-19 originated in the United States, Italy and Spain.

The protocol was immunoSEQ multiplex PCR, while the TCRdb copy is restricted to in-frame clones and leaves out a portion. Among about 270,000 clones listed, about 87% were seen once. V was shortened by 1 base and J by 2 bases, with 6 bases between the two germline ends. CDR1 is SGHVS, CDR2 FQNEAQ, per germline. This CDR3 has 13 amino acids. This TCR came from a woman in her forties or fifties who had recovered from COVID-19. This chain uses TRBV7-8 with TRBJ2-7; unclear D gene. Sample: PBMCs or T cells enriched from blood (not recorded which). The CDR3 nucleotides read TGTGCCAGCAGCTTAGAAACAACCTACGAGCAGTACTTC. Amino acids: CASSLETTYEQYF.